One T cell receptor (beta chain) is described in this entry. Its antigen is still unknown. No qualities accompany the bases; no much larger clone lies one base away. This specimen comes from a study of T cell clonotyping in hematopoietic cell transplantation (dated by TCRdb to about 2021). With regard to the full study: A total of 110 to 150 blood samples were collected in the study from approximately 32 consecutive transplant recipients and their related donors. Patient recruitment ran from late 2015 to January 2017, and follow-up continued until late 2020 or death.

Trimmed from V: 6 bases; trimmed from J: 3 bases; junction bases lacking a gene match: 11. The CDR3 holds 16 amino acids from the cysteine to the phenylalanine. The DNA shown is the 48-base CDR3, in frame from base 1. CDR1 and CDR2, looked up from the germline V gene (reference sequence), are MNHEY and SMNVEV. Overall study outcomes, separate from this receptor: Broader TCR repertoire diversity after transplant was predicted by Inverse Simpson Index values from donors and from recipients before transplant. Just a small fraction of recipient repertoires overlapped with donor repertoires, and more than 97% appeared de novo at the given depth. The sample size was limited and the cells went unsorted, which meant the CD4 and CD8 repertoire contributions could not be told apart. After transplant, TCR diversity in recipients dropped, and pathologically expanded clonotypes climbed progressively between day 30 and day 180.

The immunoSEQ assay, a bias-controlled multiplex PCR with V- and J-specific primers, was used to amplify TCR beta CDR3 regions from genomic DNA. A proprietary barcode and Illumina adapter sequences were added to the CDR3 amplicons in a second PCR step. An Illumina MiSeq instrument was used to sequence the CDR3 libraries. The paper's processing steps were these. immunoSEQ Analyzer 3.0 was used for export and quality control, with R Bioconductor and Immunarch used for downstream analyses. Only productive rearrangements in the normalized downsampled data set went into calculating the repertoire metrics. In the normalized cohort, a clonotype counted as pathologically expanded if the clonotype was larger than 5 templates. Repertoire diversity was measured with the Inverse Simpson Index. To capture all clonotypes, the CMV-specificity analyses were run on the non-normalized data set. The table comes from immuneACCESS by way of TCRdb, which keeps in-frame sequences with V and J called. Part of the clones is missing from these tables; in studies checked, under half for an unresolved V gene and the rest for unknown reasons. That table supplies the V and J calls and clone size; D and trimming were determined from the DNA. The sample table shows roughly 8,000 clones, and roughly 76% are seen once. 4% to 5% of the sample belongs to the ten largest clones.

In light of the paper, this sample's time point label describes: 180 days after allo-HCT. Blood samples were obtained from recipients approximately 28 days before transplant and at days 30, 100 and 180 after transplant. Using Nuclei Lysis Solution, genomic DNA was extracted from unfractionated peripheral blood mononuclear cells that were either fresh or cryopreserved. The rearrangement combines TRBV27 with TRBJ1-1; the junction holds 9 bases that match TRBD1. The specimen was peripheral blood mononuclear cells, collected 180 days after allogeneic stem cell transplant. The sequence was obtained from a female patient between 50 and 60 years old who had an allogeneic stem cell transplant from an unrelated donor, so the T cells may come from the graft donor. Some clones in this sample may be carry-over from other donors' samples. The CDR3 has the sequence CASRPGQGKPDTEAFF. The base sequence is TGTGCCAGCAGACCGGGACAGGGAAAACCGGACACTGAAGCTTTCTTT.